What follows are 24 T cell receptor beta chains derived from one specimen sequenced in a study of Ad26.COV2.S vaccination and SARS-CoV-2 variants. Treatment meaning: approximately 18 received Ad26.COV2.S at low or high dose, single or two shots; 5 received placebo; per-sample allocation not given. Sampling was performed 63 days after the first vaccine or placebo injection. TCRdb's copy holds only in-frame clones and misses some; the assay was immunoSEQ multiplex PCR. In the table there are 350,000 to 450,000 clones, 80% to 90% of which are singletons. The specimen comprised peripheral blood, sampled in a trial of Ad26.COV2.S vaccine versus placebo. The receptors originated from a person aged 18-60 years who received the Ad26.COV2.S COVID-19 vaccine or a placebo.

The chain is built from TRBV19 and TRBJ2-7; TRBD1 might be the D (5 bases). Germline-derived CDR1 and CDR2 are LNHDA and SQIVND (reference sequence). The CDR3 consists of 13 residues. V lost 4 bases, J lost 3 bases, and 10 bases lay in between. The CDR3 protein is CASSTTARYEQYF. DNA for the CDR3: TGTGCCAGTAGTACGACAGCGCGCTACGAGCAGTACTTC.

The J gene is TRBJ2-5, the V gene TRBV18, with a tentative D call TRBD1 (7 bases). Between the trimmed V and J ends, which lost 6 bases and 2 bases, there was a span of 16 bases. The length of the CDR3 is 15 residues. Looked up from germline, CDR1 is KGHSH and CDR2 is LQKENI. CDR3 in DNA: TGTGCCAGCTCCCCCCCAGGGGGGTGGCAAGAGACCCAGTACTTC. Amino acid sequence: CASSPPGGWQETQYF.

The CDR3 protein is CATRWRGRNSPLHF. Here the CDR3 DNA reads TGTGCCACCCGTTGGCGGGGGAGGAACTCACCCCTCCACTTT. This chain links TRBV15 with TRBJ1-6, with D possibly matching TRBD1 (5 bases). This CDR3 is built from 14 residues. Germline lookup yields CDR1 LNHNV and CDR2 YYDKDF (reference sequence). V gave up 8 bases and J gave up 10 bases, with 18 bases separating them.

CDR3 residues: CASSPSAGTLYEQYF. The CDR3 DNA is TGTGCCAGCAGCCCCTCAGCAGGGACCCTTTACGAGCAGTACTTC. The J gene is TRBJ2-7, the V gene TRBV7-9; D may correspond to TRBD1 or TRBD2 (5 bases each). CDR1 and CDR2 (germline): SEHNR, FQNEAQ (reference sequence). Trimming shortened V by 5 bases and J by 4 bases, and 18 bases separated the two germline ends. The CDR3 is 15 residues long.

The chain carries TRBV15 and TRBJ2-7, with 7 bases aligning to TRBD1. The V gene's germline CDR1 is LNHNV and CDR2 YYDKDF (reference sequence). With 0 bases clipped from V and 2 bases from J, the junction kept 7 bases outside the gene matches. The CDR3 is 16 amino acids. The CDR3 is CATSRDRGTGAYEQYF. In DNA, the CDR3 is TGTGCCACCAGCAGAGATCGGGGAACAGGGGCCTACGAGCAGTACTTC.

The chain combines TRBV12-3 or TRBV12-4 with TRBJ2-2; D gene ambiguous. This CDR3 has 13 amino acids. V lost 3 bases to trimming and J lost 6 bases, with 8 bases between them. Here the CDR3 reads CASSLPRAGELFF. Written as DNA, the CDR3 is TGTGCCAGCAGTTTGCCCCGGGCCGGGGAGCTGTTTTTT.

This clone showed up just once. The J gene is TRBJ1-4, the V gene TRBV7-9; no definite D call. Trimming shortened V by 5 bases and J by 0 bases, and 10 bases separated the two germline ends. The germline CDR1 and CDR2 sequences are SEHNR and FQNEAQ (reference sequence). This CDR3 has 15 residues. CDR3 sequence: CASSANRATNEKLFF. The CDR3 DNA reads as TGTGCCAGCAGCGCCAACAGAGCAACTAATGAAAAACTGTTTTTT.

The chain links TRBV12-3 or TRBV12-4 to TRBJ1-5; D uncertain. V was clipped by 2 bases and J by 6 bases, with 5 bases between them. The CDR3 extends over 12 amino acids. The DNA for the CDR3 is TGTGCCAGCAGTTTATGGTCTCAGCCCCAGCATTTT. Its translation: CASSLWSQPQHF.

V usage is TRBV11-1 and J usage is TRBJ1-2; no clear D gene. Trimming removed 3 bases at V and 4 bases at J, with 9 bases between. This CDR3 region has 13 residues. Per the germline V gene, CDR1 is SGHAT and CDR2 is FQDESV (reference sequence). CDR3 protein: CASSFRVGYGYTF. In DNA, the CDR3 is TGTGCCAGCAGCTTTCGGGTCGGCTATGGCTACACCTTC.

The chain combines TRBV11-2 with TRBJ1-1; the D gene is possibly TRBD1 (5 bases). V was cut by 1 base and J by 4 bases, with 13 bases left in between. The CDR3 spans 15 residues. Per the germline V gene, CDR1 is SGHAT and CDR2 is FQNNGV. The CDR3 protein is CASSLVSAGGTEAFF. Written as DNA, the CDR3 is TGTGCCAGCAGCTTAGTCTCGGCCGGGGGCACTGAAGCTTTCTTT.

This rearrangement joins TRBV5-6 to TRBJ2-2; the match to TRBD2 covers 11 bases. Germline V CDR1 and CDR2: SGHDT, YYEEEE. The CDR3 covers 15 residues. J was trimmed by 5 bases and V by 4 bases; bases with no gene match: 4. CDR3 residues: CASSPGLAVTGELFF. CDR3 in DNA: TGTGCCAGCAGCCCGGGACTAGCGGTGACCGGGGAGCTGTTTTTT.

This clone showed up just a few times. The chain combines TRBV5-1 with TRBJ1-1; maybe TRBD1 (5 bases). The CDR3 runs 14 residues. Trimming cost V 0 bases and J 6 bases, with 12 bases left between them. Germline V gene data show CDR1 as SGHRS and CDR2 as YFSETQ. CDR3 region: CASSLVLGDAEAFF. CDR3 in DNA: TGCGCCAGCAGCTTGGTATTGGGGGACGCTGAAGCTTTCTTT.

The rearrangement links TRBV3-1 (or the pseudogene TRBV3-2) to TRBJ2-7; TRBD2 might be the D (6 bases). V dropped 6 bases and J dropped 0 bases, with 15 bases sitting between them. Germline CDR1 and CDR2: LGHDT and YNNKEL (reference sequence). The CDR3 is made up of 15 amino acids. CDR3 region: CASRPAGGSSYEQYF. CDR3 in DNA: TGTGCCAGCAGACCTGCTGGGGGGAGCTCCTACGAGCAGTACTTC.

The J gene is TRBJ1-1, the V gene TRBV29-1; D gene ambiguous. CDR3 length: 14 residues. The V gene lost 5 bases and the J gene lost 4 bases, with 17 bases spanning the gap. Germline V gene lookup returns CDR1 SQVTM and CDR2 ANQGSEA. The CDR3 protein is CSVPGRTLSTEAFF. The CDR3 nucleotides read TGCAGCGTTCCGGGCAGGACCCTTTCCACTGAAGCTTTCTTT.

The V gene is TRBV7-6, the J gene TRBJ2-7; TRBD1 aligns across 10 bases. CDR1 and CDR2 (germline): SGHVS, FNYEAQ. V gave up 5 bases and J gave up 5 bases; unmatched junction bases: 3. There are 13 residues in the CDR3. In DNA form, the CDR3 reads TGTGCCAGCAGCCGGACAGGGGGTAACGAGCAGTACTTC. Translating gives CASSRTGGNEQYF. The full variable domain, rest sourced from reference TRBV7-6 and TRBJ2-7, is GAGVSQSPRYKVTKRGQDVALRCDPISGHVSLYWYRQALGQGPEFLTYFNYEAQQDKSGLPNDRFSAERPEGSISTLTIQRTEQRDSAMYRCASSRTGGNEQYFGPGTRLTVT.

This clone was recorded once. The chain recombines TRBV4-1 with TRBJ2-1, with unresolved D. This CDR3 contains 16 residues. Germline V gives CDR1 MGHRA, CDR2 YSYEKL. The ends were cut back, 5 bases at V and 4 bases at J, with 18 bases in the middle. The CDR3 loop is CASSYWALTDYNEQFF. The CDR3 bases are TGCGCCAGCAGCTACTGGGCCCTGACGGATTACAATGAGCAGTTCTTC.

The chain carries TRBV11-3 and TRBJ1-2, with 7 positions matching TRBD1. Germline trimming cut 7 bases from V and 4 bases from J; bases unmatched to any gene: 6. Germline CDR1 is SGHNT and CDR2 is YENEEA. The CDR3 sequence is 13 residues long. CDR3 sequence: CASTGGGTYGYTF. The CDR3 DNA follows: TGTGCCAGCACAGGGGGTGGGACCTATGGCTACACCTTC.

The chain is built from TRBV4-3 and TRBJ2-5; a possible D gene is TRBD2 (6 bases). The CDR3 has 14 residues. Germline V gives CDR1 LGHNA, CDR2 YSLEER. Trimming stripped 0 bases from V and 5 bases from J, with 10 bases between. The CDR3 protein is CASSQDGGWETQYF. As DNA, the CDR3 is TGCGCCAGCAGCCAAGATGGGGGGTGGGAGACCCAGTACTTC.

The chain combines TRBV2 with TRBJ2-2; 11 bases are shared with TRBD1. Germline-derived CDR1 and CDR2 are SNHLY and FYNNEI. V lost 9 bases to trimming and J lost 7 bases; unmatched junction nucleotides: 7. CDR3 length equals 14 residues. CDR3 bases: TGTGCCAGGGACAGGGGGCCTTTGGGCGGGGAGCTGTTTTTT. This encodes CARDRGPLGGELFF.

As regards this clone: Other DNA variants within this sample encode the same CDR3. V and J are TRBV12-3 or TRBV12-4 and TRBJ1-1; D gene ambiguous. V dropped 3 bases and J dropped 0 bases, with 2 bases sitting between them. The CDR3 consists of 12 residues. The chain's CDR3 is CASSFLNTEAFF. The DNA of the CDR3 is TGTGCCAGCAGTTTCTTGAACACTGAAGCTTTCTTT.

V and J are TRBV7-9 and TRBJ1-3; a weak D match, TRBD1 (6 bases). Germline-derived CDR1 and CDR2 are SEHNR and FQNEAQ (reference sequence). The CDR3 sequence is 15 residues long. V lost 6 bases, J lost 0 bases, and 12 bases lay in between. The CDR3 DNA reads TGTGCCAGCAGTTCGACAGGATTCTCTGGAAACACCATATATTTT. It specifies CASSSTGFSGNTIYF. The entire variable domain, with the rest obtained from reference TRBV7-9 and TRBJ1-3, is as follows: DTGVSQNPRHKITKRGQNVTFRCDPISEHNRLYWYRQTLGQGPEFLTYFQNEAQLEKSRLLSDRFSAERPKGSFSTLEIQRTEQGDSAMYLCASSSTGFSGNTIYFGEGSWLTVV.

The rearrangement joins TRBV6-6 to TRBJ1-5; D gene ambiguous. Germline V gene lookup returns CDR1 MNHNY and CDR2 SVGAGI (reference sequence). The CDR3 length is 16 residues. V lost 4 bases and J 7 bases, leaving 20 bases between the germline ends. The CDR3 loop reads CASSSAGRTFGQPQHF. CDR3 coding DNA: TGTGCCAGCAGTTCTGCCGGGCGTACGTTTGGGCAGCCCCAGCATTTT.

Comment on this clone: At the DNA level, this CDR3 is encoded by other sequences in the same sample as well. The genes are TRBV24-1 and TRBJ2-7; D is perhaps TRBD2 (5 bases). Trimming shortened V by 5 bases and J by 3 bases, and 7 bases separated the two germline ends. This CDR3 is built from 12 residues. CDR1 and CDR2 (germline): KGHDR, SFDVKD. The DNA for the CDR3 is TGTGCCACCAGTGCTGGGAGCTACGAGCAGTACTTC. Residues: CATSAGSYEQYF.

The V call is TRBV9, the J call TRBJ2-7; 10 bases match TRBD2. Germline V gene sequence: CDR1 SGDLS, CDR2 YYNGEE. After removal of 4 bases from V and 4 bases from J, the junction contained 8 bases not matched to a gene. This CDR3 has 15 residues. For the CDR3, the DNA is TGTGCCAGCAGCTCCAGTAGTAGCGGGGGGTACGAGCAGTACTTC. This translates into CASSSSSSGGYEQYF.